The clone carrying this TCR beta chain was recorded a few times. What it recognizes is unknown. CDR3 length: 12 amino acids. V lost 5 bases, J lost 4 bases, and 7 bases lay in between. The data belong to a study of T-cell memory formation after mild COVID-19. From the 5' RACE reads, TCRdb called clonotypes with MiXCR, one entry per CDR3 protein. The data show about 430,000 distinct CDR3 sequences, approximately 24% seen once. Whole-study results and caveats: Mainly in CM and EM were contracting CD4+ clones; CD8+ were in EMRA. The study detected some responding clones in pre-infection memory, suggesting cross-reactive memory joined.

The V call is TRBV12-3 or TRBV12-4, the J call TRBJ2-3; D not certain. The TCR was taken from an adult woman who had mild COVID-19 (a few samples of this study predate the infection). Cell type and time point are not known. Sequenced sample: PBMCs or a T cell subset sorted from them (not recorded which). The CDR3 DNA sequence: TGTGCCAGCAGTCCGTTTCCAGATACGCAGTATTTT. This translates into CASSPFPDTQYF.